The clone carrying this T cell receptor (beta chain) is judged medium-sized. Antigen: not known. These data come from a study of molecular identifiers for immune sequencing clone quantification. Overall study context: Naive CD8 cell RNA, from roughly 21,000 or 96,000 cells, was split five ways in replicates, with four sequenced.

Notes on the study in general: Effector cells had over 99% of their molecules in clones above 20 RNA copies, while naive cells had under 1%.

Germline V gene sequence: CDR1 LNHDA, CDR2 SQIVND (reference sequence). Between the trimmed V and J ends, which lost 0 bases and 2 bases, there was a span of 14 bases. The CDR3 is made up of 17 amino acids. Previously described methods and listed TCR primers produced bulk TCR libraries. TCRdb called the PCR reads again in MiXCR, with one record for every CDR3 protein. Counted here are about 10,000 distinct CDR3 sequences, about a fifth occurring once; the ten biggest clones make up around 1.5%. The clonotype originates from a human donor in good health. Some libraries in this study had Jurkat cell RNA spiked in. The specimen was naive CD8+ T cells from blood, with Jurkat cell RNA spiked in. As for subset: FACS-sorted CD8+CD4-CCR7+CD45RA+ naive T cells. The genes are TRBV19 and TRBJ2-1; D may match TRBD1 or TRBD2 (5 bases each). The CDR3 sequence: CASSIDLPGSPYNEQFF. The CDR3 coding sequence is TGTGCCAGTAGTATAGATCTACCAGGGAGCCCCTACAATGAGCAGTTCTTC.